A selection of T cell receptor beta chains follows, all from one sample in a study of OX40 agonist ivuxolimab in advanced cancers. Assay: immunoSEQ multiplex PCR; the TCRdb copy retains only in-frame clones and omits some. Among around 44,000 clones listed, around nine tenths were seen once. The sample here was CD4+ or CD8+ T cells sorted from blood, taken in a trial of the OX40 agonist ivuxolimab. The receptors stem from an adult with an advanced solid tumor such as melanoma, head and neck, liver or kidney cancer. CDR3s include the opening cysteine and the closing phenylalanine or tryptophan.

length,J,V,CDR3
15,TRBJ1-1,TRBV11-2,CASSLGAGTNTEAFF
15,TRBJ1-5,TRBV6-5,CASRWTPFRNQPQHF
15,TRBJ1-2,TRBV11-2,CASSLNLMTGTGYTF
14,TRBJ2-5,TRBV5-8,CASSALGGQETQYF
14,TRBJ1-3,TRBV19,CASSRLFSGNTIYF
14,TRBJ2-2,TRBV7-9,CASGERGVTGELFF
16,TRBJ1-2,TRBV6-1,CASSEAQYIFNYGYTF
14,TRBJ2-1,TRBV7-9,CASSSRDRGDEQFF
13,TRBJ1-2,TRBV5-6,CASRPWGTVPYTF
14,TRBJ2-2,TRBV6-1,CASSEWGTSRELFF
15,TRBJ2-1,TRBV6-5,CASSYSQSSYNEQFF
12,TRBJ1-1,TRBV5-6,CASSLVNTEAFF
15,TRBJ2-1,TRBV7-9,CASSLGGTGWDEQFF
13,TRBJ2-1,TRBV13,CASSLGSYNEQFF
17,TRBJ2-1,TRBV27,CASSYTPGQGTYNEQFF
17,TRBJ1-1,TRBV27,CASSLSLKGLMNTEAFF
14,TRBJ2-5,TRBV9,CASSPGGLQETQYF
15,TRBJ1-1,TRBV7-6,CASSLGSGPNTEAFF
12,TRBJ2-7,TRBV11-2,CASTGGRNEQYF
11,TRBJ2-5,TRBV7-2,CASSLAAPFHF
14,TRBJ2-7,TRBV7-8,CASSLAEGRYEQYF
16,TRBJ2-3,TRBV11-1,CASSPWGQGSTDTQYF
14,TRBJ2-1,TRBV6-5,CASSSWGAGNEQFF
17,TRBJ2-7,TRBV7-6,CASSSQSVGASSYEQYF
13,TRBJ2-7,TRBV6-6,CASSYSGGGEQYF
18,TRBJ1-1,TRBV19,CASSIGGQTRELNTEAFF
14,TRBJ1-1,TRBV2,CASSEYRPNTEAFF
11,TRBJ1-5,TRBV30,CAWSRSRPQHF
13,TRBJ2-6,TRBV14,CASSLGGANVLTF
13,TRBJ1-2,TRBV4-1,CASSPGGARGYTF
18,TRBJ1-1,TRBV7-9,CASSSPSQGAQRNTEAFF
14,TRBJ1-2,TRBV9,CASSGQGSLRGYTF
13,TRBJ2-7,TRBV4-1,CASSSRHAYEQYF
13,TRBJ1-1,TRBV9,CASSPYGGTEAFF
17,TRBJ2-3,TRBV4-3,CASSQDWGTSSTDTQYF
14,TRBJ2-2,TRBV6-4,CASSDSGPTGELFF
15,TRBJ1-4,TRBV15,CATSIPTGGFEKLFF
15,TRBJ1-5,TRBV27,CASSLVSYSNQPQHF
13,TRBJ1-2,TRBV7-3,CASSLNPGYGYTF
14,TRBJ1-2,TRBV19,CASTRDRGDYGYTF
15,TRBJ2-7,TRBV6-6,CASSSRQGFSSEQYF
15,TRBJ2-2,TRBV7-3,CASSLRARGTGELFF